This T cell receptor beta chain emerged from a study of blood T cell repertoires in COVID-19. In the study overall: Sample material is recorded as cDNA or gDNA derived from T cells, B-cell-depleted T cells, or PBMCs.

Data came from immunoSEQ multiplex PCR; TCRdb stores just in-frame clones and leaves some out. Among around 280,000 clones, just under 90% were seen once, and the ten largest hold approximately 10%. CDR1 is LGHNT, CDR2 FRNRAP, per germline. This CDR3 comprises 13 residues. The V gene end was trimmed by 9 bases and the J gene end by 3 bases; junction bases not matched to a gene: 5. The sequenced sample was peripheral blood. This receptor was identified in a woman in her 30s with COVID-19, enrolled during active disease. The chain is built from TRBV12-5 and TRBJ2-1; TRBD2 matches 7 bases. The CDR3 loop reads CASRGGLYNEQFF. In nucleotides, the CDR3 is TGTGCTAGCCGCGGGGGACTCTACAATGAGCAGTTCTTC.